This TCR beta chain derives from a study of neoadjuvant nivolumab and ipilimumab in lung cancer. Assay used: immunoSEQ multiplex PCR; TCRdb lists only in-frame clones, some missing. The sample yields 18,000 or so clones, 60% to 80% seen once. As concerns this clone: Its antigen is currently unknown.

Study findings and constraints: Only two of four nivolumab-treated tumors gained richness and clonality by surgery. Compared with tumor-adjacent uninvolved lung, resected tumors showed greater richness and clonality.

The CDR3 runs to 13 residues. Germline V lookup: CDR1 SQVTM, CDR2 ANQGSEA. Between the trimmed V and J ends, which lost 4 bases and 7 bases, there was a span of 17 bases. The source is an adult with non-small cell lung cancer. Source: tumor tissue, taken after neoadjuvant nivolumab, alone or with ipilimumab, at or shortly before surgery. The chain carries TRBV29-1 and TRBJ2-7; a weak D match, TRBD1 (5 bases). The CDR3 is CSVVGGRGREQYF. CDR3 DNA sequence: TGCAGCGTTGTTGGCGGAAGGGGCCGGGAGCAGTACTTC.